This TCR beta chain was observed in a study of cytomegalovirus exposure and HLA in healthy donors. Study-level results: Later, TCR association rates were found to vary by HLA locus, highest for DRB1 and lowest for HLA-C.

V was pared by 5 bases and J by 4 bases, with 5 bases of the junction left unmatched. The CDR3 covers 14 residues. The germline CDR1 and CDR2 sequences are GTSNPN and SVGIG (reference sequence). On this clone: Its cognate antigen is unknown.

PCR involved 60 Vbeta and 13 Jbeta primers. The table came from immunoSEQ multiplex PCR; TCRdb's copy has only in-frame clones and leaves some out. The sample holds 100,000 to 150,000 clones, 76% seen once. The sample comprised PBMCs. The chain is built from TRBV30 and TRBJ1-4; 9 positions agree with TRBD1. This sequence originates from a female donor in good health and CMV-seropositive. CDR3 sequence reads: CAWGTGGFNEKLFF. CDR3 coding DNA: TGTGCCTGGGGAACAGGGGGCTTTAATGAAAAACTGTTTTTT.